One and the same sample provided the 13 T cell receptor beta chains below, sequenced in a study of technical replicates of blood from a few donors. The data were produced by immunoSEQ multiplex PCR, yet TCRdb's version contains in-frame clones alone and is incomplete. Among tens of thousands of clones listed, nearly 98% were seen once. The sequenced sample was T cells isolated from PBMCs. Every receptor here comes from a human donor in good health.

V gene TRBV7-9 combines with J gene TRBJ1-5, with D maybe TRBD1 (5 bases). Deletions cut 4 bases from V and 1 base from J, with 8 bases between. The V gene's germline CDR1 is SEHNR and CDR2 FQNEAQ (reference sequence). The CDR3 extends over 14 amino acids. The CDR3 here is CASSSTESNQPQHF. DNA of the CDR3: TGTGCCAGCAGCTCGACAGAAAGCAATCAGCCCCAGCATTTT.

In its sample, this clone was seen once. J is TRBJ1-2 and V is TRBV14; 8 bases map to TRBD1. V was clipped by 5 bases and J by 3 bases; unmatched bases: 8. Germline assignment: CDR1 SGHDN and CDR2 FVKESK. The CDR3 length is 15 residues. The CDR3 reads CASSGPGGFYYGYTF. The CDR3 nucleotides are TGTGCCAGCAGCGGTCCAGGGGGCTTCTACTATGGCTACACCTTC.

V is TRBV4-1 and J is TRBJ2-1; D gene uncertain. CDR1 and CDR2 (germline): MGHRA, YSYEKL. Trimming removed 5 bases from V and 3 bases from J, with 20 bases in between. This CDR3 has 17 amino acids. The CDR3 loop is CASSTHPGLKVYNEQFF. CDR3 in DNA: TGCGCCAGCAGCACCCACCCAGGCTTAAAAGTCTACAATGAGCAGTTCTTC.

The J gene is TRBJ2-5, the V gene TRBV19; D is ambiguous. Germline V gene lookup returns CDR1 LNHDA and CDR2 SQIVND (reference sequence). This CDR3 is 14 amino acids long. V dropped 10 bases and J dropped 0 bases, with 15 bases sitting between them. CDR3 in DNA: TGTGCCACTCGCAATTGGCAAGACCAAGAGACCCAGTACTTC. It specifies CATRNWQDQETQYF.

The rearrangement joins TRBV4-1 to TRBJ1-2; TRBD1 matches at 8 bases. The V gene's germline CDR1 is MGHRA and CDR2 YSYEKL. The CDR3 length is 14 residues. V shed 7 bases, J shed 8 bases, and the junction held 12 bases outside the gene matches. The CDR3 nucleotides read TGCGCCAGCACCCCCGAGTGGACAGGGATCGGCTACACCTTC. Encoded protein: CASTPEWTGIGYTF.

This clone was detected only once. J is TRBJ2-7 and V is TRBV27; 7 bases agree with TRBD1. Germline V CDR1 and CDR2: MNHEY, SMNVEV (reference sequence). V lost 2 bases to trimming and J lost 1 base; unmatched junction nucleotides: 2. The CDR3 loop spans 14 amino acids. The CDR3 sequence is CASSLDRASYEQYF. CDR3 nucleotides: TGTGCCAGCAGTTTAGACAGGGCGTCCTACGAGCAGTACTTC.

A note on this clone: At one boundary the junction diverges from the germline segment, which might be a read error. This chain uses TRBV7-7 with TRBJ2-3; 8 bases fit TRBD2. Germline V gene lookup returns CDR1 SSHAT and CDR2 FNYEAQ (reference sequence). The length of the CDR3 is 15 residues. CDR3 in amino acids: CASSFTSGGTDTQYF. As DNA, the CDR3 is TGTGCTAGCAGCTTCACCAGCGGGGGAACAGATACGCAGTATTTT.

The CDR3 DNA reads as TGTGCCACCTCTAGCGGGAGAGTTGGCAATGAGCAGTTCTTC. Translating gives CATSSGRVGNEQFF. The chain recombines TRBV6-5 with TRBJ2-1, with 10 bases matching TRBD2. Per germline, CDR1 MNHEY and CDR2 SVGAGI. Losses at the gene ends were 10 bases for V and 6 bases for J; bases not matched to a gene: 9. This CDR3 is built from 14 residues.

The rearrangement joins TRBV2 to TRBJ1-6, with D unresolved. V lost 5 bases and J lost 7, with 6 bases in between. The CDR3 consists of 12 residues. Germline assignment: CDR1 SNHLY and CDR2 FYNNEI. CDR3 in DNA: TGTGCCAGCAGTAAGAGCAATTCACCCCTCCACTTT. It is translated as CASSKSNSPLHF.

The J gene is TRBJ2-5, the V gene TRBV20-1; D is uncertain. Germline-derived CDR1 and CDR2 are DFQATT and SNEGSKA (reference sequence). Trimming took off 2 bases at V and 5 bases at J, with 6 bases between the two ends. This CDR3 comprises 11 residues. CDR3 DNA sequence: TGCAGTGCTAGATCTCCCGAGACCCAGTACTTC. Translation gives CSARSPETQYF.

V and J are TRBV27 and TRBJ1-1; tentative D call: TRBD1 (5 bases). This CDR3 contains 12 residues. The V gene lost 4 bases and the J gene lost 4 bases, with 7 bases spanning the gap. CDR1 is MNHEY and CDR2 is SMNVEV in the germline V gene (reference sequence). CDR3 bases: TGTGCCAGCAGTTACGGGGGCACTGAAGCTTTCTTT. Protein product: CASSYGGTEAFF.

V and J are TRBV10-1 and TRBJ1-1, with TRBD1 matching 8 bases. This CDR3 has 14 residues. Trimming took 0 bases from V and 4 from J; bases not matched to a gene: 1. CDR1 is WNHNN, CDR2 SYGVQD, per germline (reference sequence). Written as DNA, the CDR3 is TGCGCCAGCAGTGAGTCGACAGGGGCCACTGAAGCTTTCTTT. It encodes CASSESTGATEAFF.

The chain has TRBV28 and TRBJ1-2; tentative D call: TRBD1 (5 bases). Germline V gene data show CDR1 as MDHEN and CDR2 as SYDVKM. V lost 6 bases and J 6 bases, leaving 11 bases between the germline ends. The CDR3 has 12 amino acids. Here the CDR3 reads CASRQGSHGYTF. CDR3 DNA: TGTGCCAGCAGGCAGGGAAGTCATGGCTACACCTTC.